This T cell receptor beta chain derives from a study of T cells in Graves' hyperthyroidism and ophthalmopathy. From RNA transcripts, TCR beta CDR3 regions were amplified. When the TCR CDR3 underwent first-round RT-PCR, the HTBI primer set was used. Each CDR3 protein is one row after TCRdb ran MiXCR on the multiplex PCR reads. Of fewer than 250,000 distinct CDR3 sequences listed, roughly 18% were seen once; the top ten hold approximately 50%. Exclusion of patients followed from uncontrolled infection, other autoimmune disease, pregnancy or lactation. This CDR3 spans 13 amino acids. Trimming cost V 6 bases and J 8 bases, with 16 bases left between them. The germline V gene has CDR1 SNHLY and CDR2 FYNNEI. General study points: Ophthalmopathy and stable hyperthyroidism were told apart by a 13 V-J model.

This clonotype was observed many times. Antigen unknown. The sequencing input was blood. The chain carries TRBV2 and TRBJ1-2; possible D gene TRBD1, 6 bases. This clonotype originated in a middle-aged man with Graves' hyperthyroidism. CDR3 bases: TGTGCCAGCAGACGACAGGAGGTGGGCGGCTACACCTTC. Translated, it gives CASRRQEVGGYTF.